Given below is one TCR beta chain in context. TCRdb keeps only in-frame clones here, not all; method: immunoSEQ multiplex PCR. The sample shows about 140,000 clones, less than 90% of them seen only once. Germline values: CDR1 MNHEY, CDR2 SVGAGI. The CDR3 has 14 residues. V was shortened by 7 bases and J by 0 bases, with 12 bases between the two germline ends. This record belongs to a study of control samples from healthy donors and cancer patients. This sequence joins TRBV6-5 and TRBJ1-1, with a tentative D call TRBD1 (5 bases). The source of this sequence is a woman in her thirties in good health. The sample consisted of blood. Here the CDR3 reads CASTGVGVNTEAFF. The CDR3 DNA reads as TGTGCCAGCACCGGGGTAGGGGTGAACACTGAAGCTTTCTTT.